This T cell receptor (beta chain) was observed in a study of CD8+CD57+ T cells in acquired aplastic anemia. Study background: Sorted cells (CD4+ and CD8+) yielded DNA amounts that averaged approximately 3.1 ug.

This clonotype turned up a few times. As yet, its antigen is unknown. An expansion of CD8+CD57+ cells by flow cytometry had been shown in patients chosen for sequencing. Every patient presented with severe acquired aplastic anemia. By the time of blood sampling, patients had still received no therapy. The germline gives CDR1 SGHDN, CDR2 FVKESK. Unmatched junction bases numbered 13, after V lost 5 bases and J lost 5 bases. The CDR3 runs 16 residues. The study's findings and limits: No significant difference in CD8+ Simpson's diversity was found between patients and controls.

Genomic DNA provided the template from which TCR beta VDJ and CDR3 profiles were obtained. Via MiXCR, TCRdb re-called the reads, giving one row per CDR3 protein. The sample holds about 470,000 distinct CDR3 sequences, around 32% seen once. The material sequenced was sorted CD4+, CD8+, or CD8+CD57+ T cells (not recorded which) from PBMCs. The chain has TRBV14 and TRBJ2-5; TRBD2 matches at 8 bases. The sequence was collected from a human donor with aplastic anemia. The CDR3 DNA reads as TGTGCCAGCAGCTCGGGGGGGGGCCGCTGGTGGGAGACCCAGTACTTC. The encoded protein is CASSSGGGRWWETQYF.